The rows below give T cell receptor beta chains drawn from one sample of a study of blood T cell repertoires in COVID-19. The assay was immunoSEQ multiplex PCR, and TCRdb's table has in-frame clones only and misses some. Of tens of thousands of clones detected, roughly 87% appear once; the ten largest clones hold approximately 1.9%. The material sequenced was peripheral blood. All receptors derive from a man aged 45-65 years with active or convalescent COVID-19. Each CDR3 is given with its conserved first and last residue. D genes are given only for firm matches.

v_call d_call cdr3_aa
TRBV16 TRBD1 CASSQSRTGSTGNTIYF
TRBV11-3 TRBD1 CASSLGQGDIEQFF
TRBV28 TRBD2 CASSSRLAGWETQYF
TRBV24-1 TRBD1 CATSETTGLGETQYF
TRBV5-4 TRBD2 CASSLEAGTSGSQYF
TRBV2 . CASSGQGTNYNEQFF
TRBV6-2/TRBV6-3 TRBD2 CASSDSRKGRERYEQYF
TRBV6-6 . CASRRQGPDTQYF
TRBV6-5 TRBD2 CASSYKGLAGQGTQYF
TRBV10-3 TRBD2 CAISPGLAGGSYEQYF
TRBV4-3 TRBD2 CASSQDQGLAGVYEQYF
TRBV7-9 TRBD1 CASSPTGGSTEAFF
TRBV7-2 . CASSRRGLNEQFF
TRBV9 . CASSVATLGVAAHEQFF
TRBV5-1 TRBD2 CASSFLAGGGETQYF
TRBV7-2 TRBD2 CASSLENSGSGETQYF
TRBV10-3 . CATSEQETQYF
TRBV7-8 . CASSLEGGSTDTQYF
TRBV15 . CATSSGASYEQYF
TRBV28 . CASSFNGRYEQYF
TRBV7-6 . CASSHPLGAVYEQYF
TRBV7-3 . CASSQRTSTDTQYF
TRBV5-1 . CASSSGPGNEQFF
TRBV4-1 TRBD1 CASSQDDQVAGGFNQPQHF
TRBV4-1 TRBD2 CASSQEGRGRATTGELFF
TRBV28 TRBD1 CASSLIPDRAEAFF
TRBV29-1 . CSVEGPEETQYF
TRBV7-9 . CASTLRRGSGETQYF
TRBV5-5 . CASSLVFLISGGYTF
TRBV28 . CASSLRGRGTNEKLFF
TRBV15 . CATSRDMSSKLFF
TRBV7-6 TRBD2 CASRRLAGGTGELFF
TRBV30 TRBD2 CAWTLLAGGPYEQYF
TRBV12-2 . CASRFGLAGGSYEQYF
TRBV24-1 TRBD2 CATSDLLEREGPGELFF
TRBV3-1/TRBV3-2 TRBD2 CASSLNRGGSYEQYF
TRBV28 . CASSRSLRRVQRANSPLHF
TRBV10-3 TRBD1 CAISGGDRDYEQYF
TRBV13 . CASSRRRRGSDYGYTF
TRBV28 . CASSLQPRMLAKNIQYF
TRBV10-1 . CASSESGQFPQYF
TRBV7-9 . CASSLTAAETQYF
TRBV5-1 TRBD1 CASSLAWTGQLYGYTF
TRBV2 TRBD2 CASNLLAGGGDTQYF
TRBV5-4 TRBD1 CASSLDGTATYEQYF
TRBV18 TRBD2 CASSRASGGSYNEQFF